The clone carrying this TCR beta chain counts as medium-sized. The germline V gene has CDR1 SGHTA and CDR2 FQGNSA. The CDR3 runs to 15 residues. The V gene lost 6 bases and the J gene lost 6 bases, with 18 bases spanning the gap. These data come from a study of T cells after yellow fever vaccination. TCRdb itself ran the 5' RACE reads through MiXCR, one entry per CDR3 protein. The sample lists about 10,000 distinct CDR3 sequences, 4% to 5.5% seen once, with less than 2% in the top ten. Study results and caveats: Just a small share of clonotypes turned up in the CD4 compartment as well as the CD8 compartment.

The chain couples TRBV7-2 to TRBJ2-1; no clear D. This sample comprised PBMCs, either bulk or a sorted T-cell subset (CD4+, CD8+, memory, or dextramer-sorted; not recorded which), obtained around 15 days after the first yellow fever vaccination. This receptor was identified in a man aged 18 to 29 who received the YFV17D yellow fever vaccine. The CDR3 DNA reads TGTGCCAGCAGACCGGCCCTAAGTGGAATCAATGAGCAGTTCTTC. Protein: CASRPALSGINEQFF.